The TCR beta chain under discussion was sequenced for a study of blood T cell repertoires in COVID-19. Study summary: Samples came from the United States, Italy and Spain, spanning acute and convalescent COVID-19.

In its sample, this clone was seen once. Per the original methods: Amplification from reference gene primers served as the basis for estimated nucleated cell counts. Data came from immunoSEQ multiplex PCR; TCRdb stores just in-frame clones and leaves some out. V and J calls and clone size are given by that table; D and trimming were obtained from the DNA. The sample consists of over 250,000 clones, over 80% of them appearing once. The CDR3 covers 16 residues. From germline, CDR1 is KGHSH and CDR2 LQKENI. V lost 4 bases and J lost 0, with 16 bases in between. The sample consisted of PBMCs or T cells enriched from blood (not recorded which). The V call is TRBV18, the J call TRBJ2-7; maybe TRBD1 (6 bases). The TCR originated in a woman between 18 and 29 years old who had recovered from COVID-19. CDR3 sequence reads: CASSLKQGSSSYEQYF. CDR3 DNA sequence: TGTGCCAGCTCACTAAAACAGGGCTCCAGCTCCTACGAGCAGTACTTC.